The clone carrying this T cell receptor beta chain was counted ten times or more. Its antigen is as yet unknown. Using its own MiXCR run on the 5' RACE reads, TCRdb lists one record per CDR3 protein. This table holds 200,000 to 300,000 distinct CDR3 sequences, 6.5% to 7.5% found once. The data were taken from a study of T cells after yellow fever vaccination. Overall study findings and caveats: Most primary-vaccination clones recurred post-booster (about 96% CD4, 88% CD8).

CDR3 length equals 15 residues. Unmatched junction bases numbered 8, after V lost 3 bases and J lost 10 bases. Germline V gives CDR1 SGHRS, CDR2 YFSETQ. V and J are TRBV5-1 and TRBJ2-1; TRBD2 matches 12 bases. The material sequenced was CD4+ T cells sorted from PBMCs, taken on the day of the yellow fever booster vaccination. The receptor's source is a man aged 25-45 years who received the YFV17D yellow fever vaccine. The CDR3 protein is CASSSGLAGTGEQFF. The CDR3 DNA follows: TGCGCCAGCAGCTCAGGACTAGCGGGAACGGGCGAGCAGTTCTTC.